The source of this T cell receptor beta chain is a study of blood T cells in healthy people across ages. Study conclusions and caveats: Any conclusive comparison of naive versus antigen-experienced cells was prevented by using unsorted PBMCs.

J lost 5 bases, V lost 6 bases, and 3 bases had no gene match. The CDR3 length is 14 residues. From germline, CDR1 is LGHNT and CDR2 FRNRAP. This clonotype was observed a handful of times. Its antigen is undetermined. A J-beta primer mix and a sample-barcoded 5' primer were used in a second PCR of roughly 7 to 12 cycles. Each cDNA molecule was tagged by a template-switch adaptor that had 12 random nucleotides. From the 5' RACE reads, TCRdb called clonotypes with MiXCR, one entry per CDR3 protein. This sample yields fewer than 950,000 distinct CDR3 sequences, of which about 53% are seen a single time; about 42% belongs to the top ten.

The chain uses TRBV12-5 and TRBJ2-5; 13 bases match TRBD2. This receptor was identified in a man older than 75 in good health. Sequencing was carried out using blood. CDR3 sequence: CASGPTSGRETQYF. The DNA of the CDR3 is TGTGCTAGTGGCCCGACTAGCGGGAGGGAGACCCAGTACTTC.